The 22 T cell receptor beta chains reported below all come from one sample, sequenced in a study of blood T cell repertoires in COVID-19 (dated by TCRdb to 2020 to 2022). The library was built by means of the immunoSEQ multiplex PCR assay. TCRdb carries this immuneACCESS record with in-frame sequences only. Its versions omit some clonotypes, under half of them owing to an unresolved V gene in the studies checked, with the rest unexplained. The sample yields approximately 30,000 clones; approximately 76% were counted once. Nearly 40% of the sample comes from the top ten. The sequencing input was peripheral blood. The source of these receptors is a man aged 65 to 85 with acute or convalescent COVID-19.

The rearrangement uses TRBV19 and TRBJ2-7; D gene ambiguous. The CDR3 contains 13 residues. Per the germline V gene, CDR1 is LNHDA and CDR2 is SQIVND (reference sequence). Trimming cost V 0 bases and J 4 bases, with 7 bases left between them. The CDR3 region has the DNA TGTGCCAGTAGTATAGAACGGTGGTACGAGCAGTACTTC. Translating gives CASSIERWYEQYF.

The sample holds many counts of this clone. The V call is TRBV16, the J call TRBJ2-7; TRBD1 aligns across 10 bases. CDR3 length equals 16 residues. Losses at the gene ends were 7 bases for V and 5 bases for J; bases not matched to a gene: 14. CDR1 is KGHSY and CDR2 is FQNENV in the germline V gene. CDR3 in DNA: TGTGCCAGCACCGACCCCGCCGGGACAGGGGAAGACGAGCAGTACTTC. This codes for CASTDPAGTGEDEQYF.

This rearrangement joins TRBV5-6 to TRBJ2-7, with 8 nucleotides matching TRBD1. CDR3 size: 16 residues. Trimming removed 4 bases from V and 7 bases from J; junction bases left unmatched: 16. Looked up from germline, CDR1 is SGHDT and CDR2 is YYEEEE. The CDR3 loop reads CASSRDPGQVSKEQYF. The CDR3 DNA reads as TGTGCCAGCAGCCGAGACCCGGGACAGGTATCTAAGGAGCAGTACTTC.

The chain recombines TRBV28 with TRBJ2-2; TRBD1 agrees at 8 bases. CDR1 and CDR2 from the germline V gene are MDHEN and SYDVKM. The V and J ends lost 7 bases and 2 bases, in that order; junction bases with no gene match: 9. CDR3 length: 16 amino acids. The CDR3 loop is CASILGTGTNTGELFF. In nucleotides, the CDR3 is TGTGCCAGCATCCTTGGGACAGGAACAAACACCGGGGAGCTGTTTTTT.

This chain joins TRBV18 and TRBJ2-1; the D gene is possibly TRBD1 (6 bases). The CDR3 is made up of 12 amino acids. The V end was cut by 3 bases, the J end by 7 bases, with 7 bases between. Germline values: CDR1 KGHSH, CDR2 LQKENI. CDR3 loop: CASSPDRNEQFF. CDR3 DNA sequence: TGTGCCAGCTCACCCGACAGGAATGAGCAGTTCTTC.

The genes are TRBV25-1 and TRBJ2-1, with D possibly being TRBD2 (5 bases). Trimming stripped 0 bases from V and 6 bases from J, with 15 bases between. Germline assignment: CDR1 MGHDK and CDR2 SYGVNS. The CDR3 is made up of 16 amino acids. The CDR3 region has the DNA TGTGCCAGCAGTGAATATGGAACTAGGCAGCTCAATGAGCAGTTCTTC. Amino acid sequence: CASSEYGTRQLNEQFF.

The chain recombines TRBV19 with TRBJ1-5; 7 nucleotides line up with TRBD1. Germline V CDR1 and CDR2: LNHDA, SQIVND (reference sequence). This CDR3 contains 18 residues. After removal of 6 bases from V and 9 bases from J, the junction contained 23 bases not matched to a gene. CDR3 sequence reads: CASREYGQGVGAYGPQHF. The CDR3 DNA reads TGTGCCAGTAGGGAATACGGGCAGGGGGTGGGTGCCTATGGGCCCCAGCATTTT.

The V and J genes are TRBV2 and TRBJ1-4; no reliable D call. Germline V CDR1 and CDR2: SNHLY, FYNNEI. Trimming shortened V by 4 bases and J by 5 bases, and 8 bases separated the two germline ends. The CDR3 consists of 13 residues. This CDR3 reads CASSVKRNEKLFF. DNA of the CDR3: TGTGCCAGCAGTGTAAAACGGAATGAAAAACTGTTTTTT.

This chain connects TRBV11-2 to TRBJ1-3, with no clear D. Trimming took 5 bases from V and 11 from J, leaving 16 bases between them. This CDR3 comprises 13 residues. CDR1 and CDR2 from the germline V gene are SGHAT and FQNNGV. The CDR3 DNA reads as TGTGCCAGCAGCCCCATAAGCCTCTTCCCCATATATTTT. Its protein is CASSPISLFPIYF.

This clone was seen a single time. The chain is built from TRBV2 and TRBJ2-6, with 7 nucleotides matching TRBD1. The germline V gene has CDR1 SNHLY and CDR2 FYNNEI. The ends lost 9 bases at V and 0 bases at J; junction bases unmatched: 5. This CDR3 comprises 15 residues. CDR3 in DNA: TGTGCCAGGGACAGGAAAAACTCTGGGGCCAACGTCCTGACTTTC. Translated: CARDRKNSGANVLTF. The full variable domain, its missing parts supplied by reference TRBV2 and TRBJ2-6, is EPEVTQTPSHQVTQMGQEVILRCVPISNHLYFYWYRQILGQKVEFLVSFYNNEISEKSEIFDDQFSVERPDGSNFTLKIRSTKLEDSAMYFCARDRKNSGANVLTFGAGSRLTVL.

The chain recombines TRBV28 with TRBJ1-6, with 9 bases that match TRBD1. Germline CDR1 is MDHEN and CDR2 is SYDVKM. After removal of 7 bases from V and 7 bases from J, the junction contained 8 bases not matched to a gene. The CDR3 covers 15 residues. The CDR3 here is CASTLRGQGNSPLHF. DNA for the CDR3: TGTGCCAGCACCCTGAGGGGACAGGGAAATTCACCCCTCCACTTT.

V is TRBV6-2 or TRBV6-3 and J is TRBJ1-4; tentative D call: TRBD1 (6 bases). In germline, CDR1 is MNHEY, CDR2 SVGEGT. The CDR3 is 15 amino acids. Trimming removed 5 bases from V and 6 bases from J, with 16 bases in between. CDR3 nucleotides: TGTGCCAGCAGTAGAACGGGGGGCGGCTATGAAAAACTGTTTTTT. Its protein is CASSRTGGGYEKLFF.

The gene calls are TRBV7-9 and TRBJ1-1; 7 bases agree with TRBD1. The CDR3 is 14 amino acids. The ends lost 4 bases at V and 5 bases at J; junction bases unmatched: 7. Germline V lookup: CDR1 SEHNR, CDR2 FQNEAQ (reference sequence). The chain's CDR3 is CASSSPSRGTEAFF. As DNA, the CDR3 is TGTGCCAGCAGCTCACCTAGCAGGGGGACTGAAGCTTTCTTT.

This clone turned up a few times. This chain connects TRBV9 to TRBJ2-7, with 7 positions matching TRBD2. Germline lookup yields CDR1 SGDLS and CDR2 YYNGEE. The CDR3 is 13 residues long. Trimming removed 1 base from V and 5 bases from J; junction bases left unmatched: 3. CDR3 amino acids: CASSVWDYDEQYF. CDR3 sequence (DNA): TGTGCCAGCAGCGTATGGGACTACGACGAGCAGTACTTC.

This clone was picked up a small number of times. V and J are TRBV5-5 and TRBJ1-5; D is uncertain. Germline V gives CDR1 SGHKS, CDR2 YYEKEE (reference sequence). Trimming left V 7 bases short and J 9 bases short, with 20 bases between. CDR3 size: 14 residues. CDR3 amino acids: CASAAADWHPPQHF. For the CDR3, the DNA is TGTGCCAGCGCAGCGGCGGACTGGCACCCGCCCCAGCATTTT. Complete variable domain (other parts from reference TRBV5-5 and TRBJ1-5): DAGVTQSPTHLIKTRGQQVTLRCSPISGHKSVSWYQQVLGQGPQFIFQYYEKEERGRGNFPDRFSARQFPNYSSELNVNALLLGDSALYLCASAAADWHPPQHFGDGTRLSIL.

The J gene is TRBJ1-6, the V gene TRBV9; the D is unclear. Looked up from germline, CDR1 is SGDLS and CDR2 is YYNGEE. V lost 0 bases, J lost 8 bases, and 6 bases lay in between. The CDR3 has 13 amino acids. The CDR3 DNA follows: TGTGCCAGCAGCGTAGCTCCGGATTCACCCCTCCACTTT. Protein product: CASSVAPDSPLHF.

The chain combines TRBV14 with TRBJ2-3; TRBD2 matches 9 bases. Germline-derived CDR1 and CDR2 are SGHDN and FVKESK. The CDR3 loop spans 16 amino acids. V trimming: 1 base; J trimming: 6 bases; junction bases outside the gene matches: 8. CDR3 amino acids: CASSQVDGGGADTQYF. The DNA for the CDR3 is TGTGCCAGCAGCCAAGTCGACGGCGGGGGGGCCGATACGCAGTATTTT.

The chain recombines TRBV4-2 with TRBJ1-1; 7 bases agree with TRBD1. J gave up 1 base and V 6 bases, and 8 bases lay outside the gene matches. The CDR3 has 15 amino acids. Germline assignment: CDR1 LGHNA and CDR2 YNFKEQ. The CDR3 DNA sequence: TGTGCCAGCAGACGCCCGGGACAGACGAACACTGAAGCTTTCTTT. This encodes CASRRPGQTNTEAFF.

The chain uses TRBV2 and TRBJ1-4; D is possibly TRBD1 (6 bases). The V gene's germline CDR1 is SNHLY and CDR2 FYNNEI. The ends were cut back, 4 bases at V and 3 bases at J, with 9 bases in the middle. The CDR3 consists of 14 residues. The CDR3 sequence: CASSGGQANEKLFF. The CDR3 coding sequence is TGTGCCAGCAGTGGGGGGCAAGCTAATGAAAAACTGTTTTTT.

The chain links TRBV18 to TRBJ2-3; D is possibly TRBD1 (7 bases). This CDR3 comprises 15 residues. Germline V lookup: CDR1 KGHSH, CDR2 LQKENI. The V gene lost 0 bases and the J gene lost 5 bases, with 12 bases spanning the gap. The CDR3 DNA sequence: TGTGCCAGCTCACCACCGCGACAGGGAGGAGATACGCAGTATTTT. Its protein is CASSPPRQGGDTQYF.

The V gene is TRBV27, the J gene TRBJ1-4; maybe TRBD1 (5 bases). V was pared by 3 bases and J by 3 bases, with 11 bases between. The CDR3 contains 15 residues. Germline V lookup: CDR1 MNHEY, CDR2 SMNVEV (reference sequence). Here the CDR3 DNA reads TGTGCCAGCAGTTTTGCCAGGGTCGCTAATGAAAAACTGTTTTTT. This translates into CASSFARVANEKLFF.

The CDR3 here is CAWSVRGFMGNTEAFF. CDR3 in DNA: TGTGCCTGGAGTGTACGGGGTTTTATGGGAAACACTGAAGCTTTCTTT. The gene calls are TRBV30 and TRBJ1-1; D is unclear. V was shortened by 0 bases and J by 2 bases, with 16 bases between the two germline ends. The CDR3 totals 16 residues. The germline V gene has CDR1 GTSNPN and CDR2 SVGIG (reference sequence).